What follows is one TCR beta chain and its context. Here immunoSEQ multiplex PCR was the method, and the copy in TCRdb shows in-frame clones only, minus some. The sample contains 200,000 to 250,000 clones, around 94% of which appear only once. This entry belongs to a study of control samples from healthy donors and cancer patients. This CDR3 has 11 residues. V was clipped by 7 bases and J by 7 bases, with 7 bases between them. CDR1 is MNHEY, CDR2 SVGAGI, per germline. This rearrangement joins TRBV6-5 to TRBJ2-2; D is ambiguous. This clonotype originated in a man aged 45-65 years in good health. The sequencing sample was made of blood. CDR3 in DNA: TGTGCCAGCAAGGAGAACGGGGAGCTGTTTTTT. Its translation: CASKENGELFF.